The 16 T cell receptor beta chains below come from one sample, sequenced in a study of blood T cell repertoires in COVID-19. Using immunoSEQ multiplex PCR, the repertoire was profiled, and TCRdb retains in-frame clones only, with some absent. The profile shows 160,000 or so clones, 75% to 85% of them singletons. The sequencing sample was made of PBMCs or T cells enriched from blood (not recorded which). These receptors came from a man between 35 and 55 years old who had recovered from COVID-19.

The chain joins TRBV5-1 to TRBJ2-5, with D hard to call. Germline values: CDR1 SGHRS, CDR2 YFSETQ. CDR3 size: 14 residues. Trimming shortened V by 2 bases and J by 5 bases, and 13 bases separated the two germline ends. The DNA for the CDR3 is TGCGCCAGCAGCTTACCCCCCCAGTCGGAGACCCAGTACTTC. Amino acids: CASSLPPQSETQYF.

This clone was observed a single time. The chain combines TRBV5-1 with TRBJ2-3, with 8 bases fitting TRBD1. Germline trimming cut 3 bases from V and 6 bases from J; bases unmatched to any gene: 3. Germline CDR1 is SGHRS and CDR2 is YFSETQ. The CDR3 consists of 13 residues. In DNA, the CDR3 is TGCGCCAGCAGCTCACAGGGGGAGGATACGCAGTATTTT. Protein sequence: CASSSQGEDTQYF.

This clone was recorded once. V is TRBV6-1 and J is TRBJ2-7; a weak D match, TRBD2 (6 bases). Trimming removed 2 bases at V and 5 bases at J, with 19 bases between. CDR1 MNHNS and CDR2 SASEGT come from the germline V gene. The CDR3 has 16 residues. This CDR3 reads CASSESMGGSANEQYF. CDR3 in DNA: TGTGCCAGCAGTGAATCGATGGGGGGTAGCGCCAACGAGCAGTACTTC.

V is TRBV5-1 and J is TRBJ2-3; 10 bases are shared with TRBD2. The junction had 5 bases not matched to a gene; V was cut back by 4 bases and J by 6 bases. The germline CDR1 and CDR2 sequences are SGHRS and YFSETQ. The CDR3 totals 14 residues. CDR3 sequence reads: CASSPQLAGDTQYF. CDR3 nucleotide sequence: TGCGCCAGCAGCCCACAACTAGCGGGGGATACGCAGTATTTT.

The chain combines TRBV15 with TRBJ1-5, with D possibly being TRBD1 (6 bases). Trimming removed 5 bases from V and 12 bases from J, with 23 bases in between. Germline-derived CDR1 and CDR2 are LNHNV and YYDKDF (reference sequence). The CDR3 covers 15 residues. CDR3 in DNA: TGTGCCACCAGCGCGACAGGTTCGAATCAGGGTCTCCAGCATTTT. It specifies CATSATGSNQGLQHF.

The rearrangement joins TRBV27 to TRBJ2-7; the match to TRBD1 covers 10 bases. This CDR3 has 15 residues. The V gene end was trimmed by 0 bases and the J gene end by 3 bases; junction bases not matched to a gene: 2. Germline V CDR1 and CDR2: MNHEY, SMNVEV (reference sequence). CDR3 loop: CASSLSGTGVYEQYF. CDR3 DNA sequence: TGTGCCAGCAGTTTATCTGGGACAGGGGTCTACGAGCAGTACTTC.

The chain has TRBV19 and TRBJ1-4, with D possibly TRBD1 on 6 matching bases. Germline V CDR1 and CDR2: LNHDA, SQIVND (reference sequence). This CDR3 spans 15 amino acids. V was clipped by 5 bases and J by 4 bases, with 14 bases between them. The CDR3 nucleotides are TGTGCCAGTAGTGTTACAGGGTTGGGTAATGAAAAACTGTTTTTT. Translated: CASSVTGLGNEKLFF.

This clone was found a few times. V gene TRBV5-5 combines with J gene TRBJ1-5; D gene uncertain. The CDR3 sequence is 17 residues long. V was cut by 2 bases and J by 4 bases, with 19 bases left in between. CDR1 is SGHKS and CDR2 is YYEKEE in the germline V gene (reference sequence). The CDR3 loop reads CASSFGTSGLRNQPQHF. Here the CDR3 DNA reads TGTGCCAGCAGCTTTGGAACGTCGGGGTTAAGGAATCAGCCCCAGCATTTT.

The chain combines TRBV10-3 with TRBJ2-7; 7 bases match TRBD1. This CDR3 contains 14 residues. Germline CDR1 reads ENHRY; CDR2 reads SYGVKD. J was trimmed by 4 bases and V by 8 bases; bases with no gene match: 11. CDR3 DNA sequence: TGTGCCATCCGGGCCGGGGACAGAGAATACGAGCAGTACGTC. Translation gives CAIRAGDREYEQYV.

The rearrangement links TRBV15 to TRBJ1-2, with D uncertain. CDR1 LNHNV and CDR2 YYDKDF come from the germline V gene (reference sequence). This CDR3 is built from 14 residues. The V gene lost 3 bases and the J gene lost 1 base, with 9 bases spanning the gap. CDR3 region: CATSSLNSNYGYTF. In DNA, the CDR3 is TGTGCCACCAGCAGCCTAAACAGTAACTATGGCTACACCTTC. Full variable domain (outside the CDR3, taken from reference TRBV15 and TRBJ1-2): DAMVIQNPRYQVTQFGKPVTLSCSQTLNHNVMYWYQQKSSQAPKLLFHYYDKDFNNEADTPDNFQSRRPNTSFCFLDIRSPGLGDTAMYLCATSSLNSNYGYTFGSGTRLTVV.

This rearrangement joins TRBV7-9 to TRBJ1-1; maybe TRBD1 (6 bases). Germline V gene sequence: CDR1 SEHNR, CDR2 FQNEAQ (reference sequence). CDR3 length equals 15 residues. The V and J ends lost 10 bases and 0 bases respectively, with 18 bases between them. CDR3: CAMHTGGLVNTEAFF. Here the CDR3 DNA reads TGTGCCATGCACACGGGGGGCTTAGTGAACACTGAAGCTTTCTTT.

This chain links TRBV5-1 with TRBJ2-3; the match to TRBD2 covers 8 bases. After removal of 1 base from V and 2 bases from J, the junction contained 12 bases not matched to a gene. The CDR3 covers 18 residues. CDR1 and CDR2 (germline): SGHRS, YFSETQ. The CDR3 coding sequence is TGCGCCAGCAGCTTGTTTAGGCCTAGCGGGCGGCTCACAGATACGCAGTATTTT. It encodes CASSLFRPSGRLTDTQYF.

This clone was detected once. The chain links TRBV6-1 to TRBJ1-2; possible D gene TRBD1, 5 bases. Per germline, CDR1 MNHNS and CDR2 SASEGT. Trimming pared 3 bases from V and 3 bases from J, leaving 8 bases between. The CDR3 sequence is 13 residues long. Here the CDR3 reads CASSDVTDYGYTF. The CDR3 nucleotides read TGTGCCAGCAGTGATGTGACAGACTATGGCTACACCTTC.

This sequence joins TRBV5-8 and TRBJ2-1; TRBD2 is a possible D gene (6 bases). The germline CDR1 and CDR2 sequences are SGHTS and YDEGEE. The CDR3 extends over 11 amino acids. V lost 10 bases and J 9 bases, leaving 14 bases between the germline ends. Here the CDR3 DNA reads TGTGCCGGGGCCAGGCGGGGTGAGCAGTTCTTC. It is translated as CAGARRGEQFF.

The CDR3, as DNA: TGTGCCAGCAGTTCTCTGGCTTTCTATGGCTACACCTTC. It specifies CASSSLAFYGYTF. This chain uses TRBV27 with TRBJ1-2, with no clear D. The ends were cut back, 4 bases at V and 4 bases at J, with 10 bases in the middle. The CDR3 covers 13 residues. Per the germline V gene, CDR1 is MNHEY and CDR2 is SMNVEV (reference sequence).

This clone was seen just once. The genes are TRBV6-5 and TRBJ1-2, with 8 bases aligning to TRBD1. CDR1 and CDR2 from the germline V gene are MNHEY and SVGAGI. The CDR3 loop spans 15 amino acids. Germline trimming cut 0 bases from V and 8 bases from J; bases unmatched to any gene: 8. CDR3 nucleotides: TGTGCCAGCAGTTACTCAGGACAGGGTTTAGGCGGCTACACCTTC. Translated: CASSYSGQGLGGYTF.